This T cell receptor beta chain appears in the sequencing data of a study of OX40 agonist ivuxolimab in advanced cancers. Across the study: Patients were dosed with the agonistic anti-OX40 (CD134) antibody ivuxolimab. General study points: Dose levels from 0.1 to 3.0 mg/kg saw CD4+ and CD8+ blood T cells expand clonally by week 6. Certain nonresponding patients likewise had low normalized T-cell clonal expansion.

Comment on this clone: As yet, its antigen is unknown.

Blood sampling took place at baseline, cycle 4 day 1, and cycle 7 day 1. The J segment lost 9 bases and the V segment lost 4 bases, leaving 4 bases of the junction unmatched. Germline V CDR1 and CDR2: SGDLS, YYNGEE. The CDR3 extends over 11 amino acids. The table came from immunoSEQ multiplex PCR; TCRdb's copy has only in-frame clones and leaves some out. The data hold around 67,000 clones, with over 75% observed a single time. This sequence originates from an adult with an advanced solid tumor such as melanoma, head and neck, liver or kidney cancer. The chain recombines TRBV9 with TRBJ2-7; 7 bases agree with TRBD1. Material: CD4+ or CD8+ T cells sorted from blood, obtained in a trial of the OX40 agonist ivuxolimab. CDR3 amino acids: CASSPRQGQYV. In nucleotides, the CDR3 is TGTGCCAGCAGCCCCCGACAGGGGCAGTACGTC.